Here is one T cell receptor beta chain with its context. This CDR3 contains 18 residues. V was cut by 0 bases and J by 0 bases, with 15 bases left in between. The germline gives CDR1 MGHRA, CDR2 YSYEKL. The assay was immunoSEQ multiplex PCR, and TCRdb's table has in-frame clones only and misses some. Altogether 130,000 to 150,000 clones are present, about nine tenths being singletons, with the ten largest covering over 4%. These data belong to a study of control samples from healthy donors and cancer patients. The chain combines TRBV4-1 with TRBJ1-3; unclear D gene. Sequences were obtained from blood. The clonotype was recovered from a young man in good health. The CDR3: CASSQDRGRPGSGNTIYF. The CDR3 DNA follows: TGCGCCAGCAGCCAAGATCGAGGTAGGCCTGGCTCTGGAAACACCATATATTTT.